The clone carrying this TCR beta chain was seen a few times. What it binds is not known. The unsorted libraries originated from 2 million PBMCs that had been stored at -80 C. This entry belongs to a study of neurological immune-mediated disorders. Regarding the study as a whole: Neither clinical nor MRI features were found to be associated with the multiple sclerosis repertoire cluster. The highest TCR clonal expansion occurred in HTLV-1-associated myelopathy; multiple sclerosis fell below healthy controls.

Germline V CDR1 and CDR2: SGHRS, YFSETQ. This CDR3 contains 16 residues. With 2 bases removed from V and 2 bases from J, the gap between germline ends came to 15 bases. The cDNA was generated by 5'RACE with 10-nucleotide random UMIs. A single record per CDR3 protein comes from TCRdb applying MiXCR to the 5' RACE reads. The repertoire includes some 46,000 distinct CDR3 sequences, around 4% of them detected once, and around 6% sits in the top ten. The J gene is TRBJ2-3, the V gene TRBV5-1; D perhaps matches TRBD2 (5 bases). The clonotype was recovered from a woman in her sixties or seventies with multiple sclerosis. The sequenced material came from PBMCs. The CDR3 protein is CASSFGVQTITDTQYF. The CDR3 DNA follows: TGCGCCAGCAGCTTCGGTGTCCAGACTATCACAGATACGCAGTATTTT.